This TCR beta chain was identified during a study of cytomegalovirus exposure and HLA in healthy donors. Comments on this clone: The antigen is not known.

The CDR3 is 11 residues long. CDR1 and CDR2 (germline): MNHEY, SVGAGI. V shed 10 bases, J shed 6 bases, and the junction held 4 bases outside the gene matches. The study, taken as a whole, reports: A prior analysis recorded that most TCR beta V segments were productive about 87% or about 30% of the time. Some public TCRs appeared in many individuals, while most sequences were rare. Later analysis suggested most CMV-associated TCR beta chains were HLA-restricted.

PCR primers comprised 60 Vbeta and 13 Jbeta primers. The assay was immunoSEQ multiplex PCR, and TCRdb's table has in-frame clones only and misses some. The table includes around 160,000 clones, 68% detected once. Sequences were obtained from PBMCs. The chain has TRBV6-5 and TRBJ1-2, with TRBD1 matching over 8 bases. The receptor comes from a man over 45 in good health and CMV-seronegative. The CDR3 loop reads CAIRTGNGYTF. In DNA, the CDR3 is TGTGCCATCAGGACAGGGAATGGCTACACCTTC.